Reported below is one TCR beta chain. Its antigen remains unidentified. Looked up from germline, CDR1 is SGDLS and CDR2 is YYNGEE. This CDR3 spans 16 amino acids. Losses at the gene ends were 2 bases for V and 5 bases for J; bases not matched to a gene: 10. The sample is drawn from a study of cytomegalovirus exposure and HLA in healthy donors. Study-wide points: Likely technical artifact: a cluster of highly shared sequence variants.

Primers for the PCR totalled 60 Vbeta and 13 Jbeta. Sequencing used immunoSEQ multiplex PCR; TCRdb keeps in-frame clones, though not all of them. The sample lists approximately 76,000 clones, 79% occurring once. The V gene is TRBV9, the J gene TRBJ1-1, with TRBD1 identical over 9 bases. This clonotype originated in a man younger than 45 in good health and CMV-seronegative. The sequenced material came from PBMCs. The CDR3 DNA follows: TGTGCCAGCAGCGTCGACGCACAGGGGGCGAGGACTGAAGCTTTCTTT. It specifies CASSVDAQGARTEAFF. The full variable domain, rest sourced from reference TRBV9 and TRBJ1-1, is DSGVTQTPKHLITATGQRVTLRCSPRSGDLSVYWYQQSLDQGLQFLIQYYNGEERAKGNILERFSAQQFPDLHSELNLSSLELGDSALYFCASSVDAQGARTEAFFGQGTRLTVV.